This TCR beta chain was retrieved from a study of CD8 T cells in ankylosing spondylitis. General observations from the study: Made up of eight highly homologous variants, a TCR beta motif appeared characteristic of ankylosing spondylitis blood.

This clonotype has ten or more counts. Its antigen remains unknown. TCRdb ran MiXCR on the 5' RACE reads and lists one entry per CDR3 protein. Among 30,000 to 45,000 distinct CDR3 sequences listed, about 10% were seen once. Per germline, CDR1 SGHRS and CDR2 YFSETQ. The CDR3 spans 14 residues. V dropped 5 bases and J dropped 6 bases, with 16 bases sitting between them. The sample taken for sequencing was synovial fluid, either unsorted or a sorted T cell fraction (not recorded which). The chain links TRBV5-1 to TRBJ2-3, with D possibly TRBD2 on 5 matching bases. The origin of this receptor is a male donor with ankylosing spondylitis. CDR3 amino acids: CASSRESGMDTQYF. CDR3 coding DNA: TGCGCCAGCAGTAGGGAATCGGGGATGGATACGCAGTATTTT.